The clone carrying this T cell receptor beta chain was seen only a few times. Its antigen is unidentified. Prepared libraries of TCR beta cDNA carried unique molecular identifiers. TCRdb called the PCR reads again in MiXCR, with one record for every CDR3 protein. The profile shows 650,000 to 900,000 distinct CDR3 sequences, roughly 46% of them singletons. Germline V gene sequence: CDR1 MDHEN, CDR2 SYDVKM. The CDR3 sequence is 14 residues long. Between the trimmed V and J ends, which lost 3 bases and 6 bases, there was a span of 12 bases. This specimen comes from a study of post-analysis software for immune sequencing data. Study-level points and caveats: TRBV5-6, TRBV5-1 and TRBV20-1 belonged to a set of a few TRBV segments that were more frequent in patients than controls.

The V call is TRBV28, the J call TRBJ1-5; the D gene is possibly TRBD1 (5 bases). Source material: blood. The sequence derives from a girl between 5 and 17 years old with multiple sclerosis. CDR3 coding DNA: TGTGCCAGCAGTTTTGGGACGAGGTTTCAGCCCCAGCATTTT. This sequence encodes CASSFGTRFQPQHF.